This T cell receptor (beta chain) came from a study of blood T cells in healthy people across ages. Concerning this clonotype: Its antigen is unidentified.

A second 7 to 11 cycle PCR used barcoded and J-beta primers. In TCRdb, the 5' RACE reads were re-called with MiXCR into one record per CDR3 protein. The sample records hundreds of thousands of distinct CDR3 sequences, more than 20% being singletons. Trimming left V 4 bases short and J 8 bases short, with 9 bases between. This CDR3 has 12 residues. Germline assignment: CDR1 LGHDT and CDR2 YNNKEL (reference sequence). Researchers collected 7.5 to 10 milliliters of peripheral blood from every single donor. Points from the study as a whole: Long-lived donors exceeded aged donors in naive CD4+ cells and diversity. With age, beta diversity per million T cells declined roughly linearly, significantly by 40.

This sample was also put to use in a study of T cells of mothers and their children.

Sequencing was performed on blood. This receptor was obtained from a boy younger than 18 in good health. This chain connects TRBV3-1 to TRBJ2-4; D gene uncertain. The CDR3 coding sequence is TGTGCCAGCAGCCCCGGATTGTACATTCAGTACTTC. Translated, it gives CASSPGLYIQYF.